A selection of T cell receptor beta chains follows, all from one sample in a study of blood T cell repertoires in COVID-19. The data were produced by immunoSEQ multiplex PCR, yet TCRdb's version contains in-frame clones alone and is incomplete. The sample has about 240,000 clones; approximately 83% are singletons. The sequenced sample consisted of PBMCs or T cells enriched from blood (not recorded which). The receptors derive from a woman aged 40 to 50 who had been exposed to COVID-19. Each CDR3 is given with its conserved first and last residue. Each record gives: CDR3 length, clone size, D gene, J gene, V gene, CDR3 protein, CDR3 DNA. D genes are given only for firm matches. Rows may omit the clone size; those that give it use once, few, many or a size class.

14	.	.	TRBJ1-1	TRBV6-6	CASSFRGGDTEAFF	TGTGCCAGCAGTTTTCGGGGAGGAGACACTGAAGCTTTCTTT
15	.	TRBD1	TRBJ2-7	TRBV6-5	CASRRTGDRIYEQYF	TGTGCCAGCAGAAGGACAGGGGACAGGATCTACGAGCAGTACTTC
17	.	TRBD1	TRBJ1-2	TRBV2	CASRPGQGHFGGYGYTF	TGTGCCAGCAGGCCGGGACAGGGGCACTTTGGCGGCTATGGCTACACCTTC
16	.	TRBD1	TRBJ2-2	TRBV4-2	CASSQDGDRETGELFF	TGTGCCAGCAGCCAAGACGGGGACAGGGAGACCGGGGAGCTGTTTTTT
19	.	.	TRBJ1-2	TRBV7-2	CASSLGYYRVRRVDYGYTF	TGTGCCAGCAGCTTAGGTTATTACAGGGTACGGCGGGTGGACTATGGCTACACCTTC
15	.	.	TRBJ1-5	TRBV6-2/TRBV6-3	CASSYTGGKDQPQHF	TGTGCCAGCAGTTACACGGGGGGCAAGGATCAGCCCCAGCATTTT
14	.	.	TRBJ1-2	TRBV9	CASSVPVEGYGYTF	TGTGCCAGCAGCGTACCCGTTGAGGGCTATGGCTACACCTTC
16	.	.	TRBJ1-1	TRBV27	CASSLSGTRGNTEAFF	TGTGCCAGCAGTTTATCGGGGACACGCGGCAACACTGAAGCTTTCTTT
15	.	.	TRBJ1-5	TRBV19	CASSMSGGMDQPQHF	TGTGCCAGTAGTATGAGCGGGGGGATGGATCAGCCCCAGCATTTT
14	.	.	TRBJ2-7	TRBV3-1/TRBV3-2	CASSQEGLSYEQYF	TGTGCCAGCAGCCAAGAGGGGCTCTCCTACGAGCAGTACTTC
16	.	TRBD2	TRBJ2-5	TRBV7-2	CASSSQASGELETQYF	TGTGCCAGCAGCTCCCAGGCTAGCGGGGAGTTAGAGACCCAGTACTTC
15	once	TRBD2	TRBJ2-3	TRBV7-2	CASSFSSGGTDTQYF	TGTGCCAGCAGCTTTTCTAGCGGGGGAACAGATACGCAGTATTTT
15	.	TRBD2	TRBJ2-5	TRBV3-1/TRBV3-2	CASSQGGGWPETQYF	TGTGCCAGCAGCCAGGGCGGGGGGTGGCCCGAGACCCAGTACTTC
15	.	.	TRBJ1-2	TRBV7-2	CASRTSGGASYGYTF	TGTGCCAGCAGGACTAGCGGCGGGGCCTCCTATGGCTACACCTTC